The text below deals with one T cell receptor beta chain. Its antigen is as yet unknown. According to the study, TCR beta libraries were built with iRepertoire HTBI primers and CDR3-region Arm-PCR. TCRdb re-called the multiplex PCR reads with MiXCR, one entry per CDR3 protein. The data hold hundreds of thousands of distinct CDR3 sequences, with approximately 15% observed a single time. The sample is drawn from a study of regulatory T cells in long-lasting Graves disease. Regarding the study as a whole: Persistent patients had a count of shared public clonotypes (2,741) that exceeded that of new patients (about 970).

The CDR3 contains 15 residues. Germline V lookup: CDR1 MGHDK, CDR2 SYGVNS. V dropped 3 bases and J dropped 5 bases, with 15 bases sitting between them. As for time point: newly diagnosed GD, antithyroid drugs for less than 3 months. Generation of the TCR library employed RNA extracted from PBMCs. Patients came through an endocrinology department, and that department was in Xi'an, China. The same data also contributed to another study, on T cells in Graves' hyperthyroidism and ophthalmopathy. That source adds: HTBI primers drove first-round RT-PCR of the TCR CDR3.

Material: peripheral blood mononuclear cells (PBMCs), obtained at new diagnosis, from a patient treated with antithyroid drugs. The clonotype comes from a young woman with Graves disease. V gene TRBV25-1 combines with J gene TRBJ2-3; maybe TRBD1 (6 bases). CDR3 residues: CASSDRGRGVDTQYF. DNA for the CDR3: TGTGCCAGCAGTGATAGGGGGAGAGGGGTAGATACGCAGTATTTT.